The clone carrying this T cell receptor beta chain was detected ten times or more. Read data end 3 residues before the CDR3 end; the end is taken from the germline J gene. With 3 bases clipped from V and 4 bases from J, the junction kept 7 bases outside the gene matches. CDR3 size: 15 residues. Germline CDR1 and CDR2: KGHSH and LQKENI. This specimen belongs to a study of T cell clonality in common variable immunodeficiency. Some clones are missing from TCRdb's copy, which holds only in-frame ones; the method was immunoSEQ multiplex PCR. The sample yields about 52,000 clones, without any singletons. The chain recombines TRBV18 with TRBJ2-7; 9 nucleotides agree with TRBD2. Sequenced input: peripheral blood mononuclear cells. The receptor was derived from a person aged 18 to 75 in good health. The CDR3 bases that were read are TGTGCCAGCTCACCTTCAGCGGGGGGCCAGTACGAG. It is translated as CASSPSAGGQYE. The full CDR3 reads CASSPSAGGQYEQYF.